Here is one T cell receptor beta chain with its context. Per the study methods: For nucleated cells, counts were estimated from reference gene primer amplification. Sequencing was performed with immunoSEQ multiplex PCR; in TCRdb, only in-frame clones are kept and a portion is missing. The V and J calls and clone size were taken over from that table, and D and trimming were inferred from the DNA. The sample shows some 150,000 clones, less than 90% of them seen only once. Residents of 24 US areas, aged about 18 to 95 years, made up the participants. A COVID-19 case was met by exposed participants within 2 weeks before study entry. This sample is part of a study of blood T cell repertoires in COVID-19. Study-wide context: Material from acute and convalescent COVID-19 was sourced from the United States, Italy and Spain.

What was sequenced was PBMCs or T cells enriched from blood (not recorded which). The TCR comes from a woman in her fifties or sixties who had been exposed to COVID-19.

CDR3 coding DNA: TGTGCCAGCAGCTCCCCCCGCCCGGCCTACGAGCAGTACTTC. This codes for CASSSPRPAYEQYF. The chain combines TRBV27 with TRBJ2-7; no firm D call. This CDR3 comprises 14 residues. Per germline, CDR1 MNHEY and CDR2 SMNVEV (reference sequence). V shed 6 bases and J shed 2 bases, with 14 bases lying between them.